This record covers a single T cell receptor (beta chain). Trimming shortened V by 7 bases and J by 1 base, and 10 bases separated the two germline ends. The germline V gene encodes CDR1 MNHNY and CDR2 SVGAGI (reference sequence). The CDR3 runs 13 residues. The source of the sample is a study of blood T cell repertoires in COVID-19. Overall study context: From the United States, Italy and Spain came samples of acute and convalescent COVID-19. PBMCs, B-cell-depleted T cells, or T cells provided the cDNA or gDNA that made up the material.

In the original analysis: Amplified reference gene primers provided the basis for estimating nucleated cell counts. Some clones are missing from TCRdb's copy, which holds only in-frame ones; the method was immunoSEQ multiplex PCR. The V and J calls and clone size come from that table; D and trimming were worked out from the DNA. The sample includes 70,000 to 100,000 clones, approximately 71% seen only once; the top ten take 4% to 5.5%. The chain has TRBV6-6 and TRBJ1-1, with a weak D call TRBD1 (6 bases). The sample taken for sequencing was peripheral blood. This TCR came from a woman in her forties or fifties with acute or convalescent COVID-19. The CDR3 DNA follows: TGTGCCAGCAACCTACAGGGGAACACTGAAGCTTTCTTT. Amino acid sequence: CASNLQGNTEAFF.